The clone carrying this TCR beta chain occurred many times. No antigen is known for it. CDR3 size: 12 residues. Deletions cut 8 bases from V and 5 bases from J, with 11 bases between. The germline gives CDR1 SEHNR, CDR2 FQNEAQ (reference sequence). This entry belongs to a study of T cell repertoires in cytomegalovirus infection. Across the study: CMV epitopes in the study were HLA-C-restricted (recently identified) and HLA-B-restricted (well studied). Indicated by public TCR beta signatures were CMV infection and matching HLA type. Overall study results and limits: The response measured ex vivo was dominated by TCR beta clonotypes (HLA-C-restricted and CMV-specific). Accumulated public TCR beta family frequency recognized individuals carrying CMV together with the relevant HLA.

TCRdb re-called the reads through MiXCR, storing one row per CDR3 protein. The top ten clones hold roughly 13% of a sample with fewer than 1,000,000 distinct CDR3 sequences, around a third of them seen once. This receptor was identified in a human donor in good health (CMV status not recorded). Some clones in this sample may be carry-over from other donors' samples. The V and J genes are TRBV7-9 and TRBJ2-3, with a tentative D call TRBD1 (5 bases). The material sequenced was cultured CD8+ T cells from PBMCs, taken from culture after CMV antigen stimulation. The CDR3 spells CASSQGRDTQYF. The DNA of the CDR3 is TGTGCCAGCTCTCAGGGAAGAGATACGCAGTATTTT.